This entry lists 10 T cell receptor beta chains sequenced from one sample in a study of blood T cell repertoires in COVID-19. Produced via immunoSEQ multiplex PCR; TCRdb's table is partial and in-frame only. The sample carries 200,000 to 300,000 clones, approximately 81% recorded once. What was sequenced was peripheral blood. These receptor sequences come from a man in his fifties or sixties with acute or convalescent COVID-19.

The rearrangement joins TRBV28 to TRBJ1-6, with unresolved D. The CDR3 sequence is 12 residues long. Germline V gives CDR1 MDHEN, CDR2 SYDVKM. V was shortened by 7 bases and J by 9 bases, with 10 bases between the two germline ends. CDR3 nucleotide sequence: TGTGCCAGCACTCTACGAGGTTCACCCCTCCACTTT. Protein: CASTLRGSPLHF. The whole variable domain, remainder taken from reference TRBV28 and TRBJ1-6, is DVKVTQSSRYLVKRTGEKVFLECVQDMDHENMFWYRQDPGLGLRLIYFSYDVKMKEKGDIPEGYSVSREKKERFSLILESASTNQTSMYLCASTLRGSPLHFGNGTRLTVT.

V is TRBV25-1 and J is TRBJ2-5; D is unresolved. Trimming took off 8 bases at V and 3 bases at J, with 25 bases between the two ends. The CDR3 sequence is 17 residues long. Germline CDR1 reads MGHDK; CDR2 reads SYGVNS. CDR3 sequence reads: CASSLPRDSLRKETQYF. CDR3 in DNA: TGTGCCAGCTCGCTACCTCGAGATAGCTTGCGGAAAGAGACCCAGTACTTC.

This clone has just a few counts. This chain connects TRBV7-9 to TRBJ2-5, with 7 nucleotides matching TRBD2. CDR3 size: 15 residues. CDR1 and CDR2 (germline): SEHNR, FQNEAQ (reference sequence). Trimming at V came to 2 bases and at J to 2 bases, leaving 5 bases not matched to a gene. CDR3 DNA sequence: TGTGCCAGCAGCTTATTCGGGGGAGGGCAAGAGACCCAGTACTTC. It yields the protein CASSLFGGGQETQYF. The full variable domain, rest sourced from reference TRBV7-9 and TRBJ2-5, is DTGVSQNPRHKITKRGQNVTFRCDPISEHNRLYWYRQTLGQGPEFLTYFQNEAQLEKSRLLSDRFSAERPKGSFSTLEIQRTEQGDSAMYLCASSLFGGGQETQYFGPGTRLLVL.

This clone has more than one count but fewer than ten. The CDR3 spells CASNHKGRSPLHF. The CDR3 coding sequence is TGTGCCAGCAATCATAAGGGGAGGTCACCCCTCCACTTT. This chain connects TRBV21-1 to TRBJ1-6. TRBV21-1 is an annotated pseudogene. The CDR3 loop spans 13 amino acids.

This clone occurred a few times. The rearrangement links TRBV13 to TRBJ1-5; 10 bases are a match to TRBD1. The CDR3 covers 16 residues. From germline, CDR1 is PRHDT and CDR2 FYEKMQ (reference sequence). Trimming took 2 bases from V and 7 from J; bases not matched to a gene: 8. The CDR3 reads CASSLRGQGTGQPQHF. CDR3 nucleotides: TGTGCCAGCAGCTTAAGGGGACAGGGGACGGGACAGCCCCAGCATTTT.

The V gene is TRBV28, the J gene TRBJ1-4; 9 positions agree with TRBD1. Germline V gene sequence: CDR1 MDHEN, CDR2 SYDVKM. V lost 6 bases to trimming and J lost 2 bases; unmatched junction nucleotides: 10. This CDR3 comprises 17 residues. CDR3: CASRRTGEIPTNEKLFF. CDR3 sequence (DNA): TGTGCCAGCAGACGGACAGGGGAGATCCCGACTAATGAAAAACTGTTTTTT.

V and J are TRBV19 and TRBJ2-2; D might be TRBD2 (7 bases). This CDR3 is 15 amino acids long. The germline V gene has CDR1 LNHDA and CDR2 SQIVND (reference sequence). Trimming took 7 bases from V and 2 from J, leaving 14 bases between them. The CDR3 loop reads CASTWGGRNTGELFF. CDR3 sequence (DNA): TGTGCCAGTACCTGGGGGGGGCGAAACACCGGGGAGCTGTTTTTT.

This clone came up once. J is TRBJ1-4 and V is TRBV12-1. TRBV12-1 is classified as a pseudogene. This CDR3 contains 14 residues. Written as DNA, the CDR3 is TGTGCCAGCAGCCGCCGGGCAACTAATGAAAAACTGTTTTTT. Its translation: CASSRRATNEKLFF.

The chain couples TRBV2 to TRBJ2-2; D may be TRBD2 (6 bases). The V and J ends lost 4 bases and 4 bases respectively, with 10 bases between them. The CDR3 spans 14 residues. Germline values: CDR1 SNHLY, CDR2 FYNNEI. In DNA form, the CDR3 reads TGTGCCAGCAGTGTACTAGCAGGCACCGGGGAGCTGTTTTTT. Translated: CASSVLAGTGELFF.

V and J are TRBV19 and TRBJ2-7; 9 nucleotides agree with TRBD1. J was trimmed by 3 bases and V by 5 bases; bases with no gene match: 8. There are 15 residues in the CDR3. CDR1 is LNHDA, CDR2 SQIVND, per germline (reference sequence). CDR3 nucleotides: TGTGCCAGTAGTTCATCCGGGACAGGGTACTACGAGCAGTACTTC. Amino acids: CASSSSGTGYYEQYF. Full variable domain (missing parts from reference TRBV19 and TRBJ2-7): DGGITQSPKYLFRKEGQNVTLSCEQNLNHDAMYWYRQDPGQGLRLIYYSQIVNDFQKGDIAEGYSVSREKKESFPLTVTSAQKNPTAFYLCASSSSGTGYYEQYFGPGTRLTVT.